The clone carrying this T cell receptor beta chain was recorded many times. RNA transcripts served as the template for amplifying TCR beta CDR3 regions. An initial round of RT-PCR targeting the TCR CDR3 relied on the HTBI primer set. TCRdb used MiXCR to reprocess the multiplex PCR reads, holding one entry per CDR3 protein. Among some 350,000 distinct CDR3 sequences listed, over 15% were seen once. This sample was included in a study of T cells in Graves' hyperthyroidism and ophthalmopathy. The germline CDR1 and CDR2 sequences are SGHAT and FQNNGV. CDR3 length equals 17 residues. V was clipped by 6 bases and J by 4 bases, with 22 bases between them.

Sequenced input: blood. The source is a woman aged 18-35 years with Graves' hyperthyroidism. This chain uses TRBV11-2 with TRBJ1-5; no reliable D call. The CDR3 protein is CASRQWPLSAENQPQHF. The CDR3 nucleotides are TGTGCCAGCAGACAATGGCCCCTTTCTGCGGAAAATCAGCCCCAGCATTTT.